These T cell receptor beta chains were read from a single sample in a study of cytomegalovirus exposure and HLA in healthy donors. Sequenced by immunoSEQ multiplex PCR; TCRdb stores in-frame clones only, minus some. The sample yields 150,000 to 200,000 clones, roughly nine tenths seen once. The sample consisted of PBMCs. The source of these receptors is a young man in good health and CMV-seropositive. The CDR3 runs from the conserved cysteine through the conserved F or W. The order of the fields is J gene, clone size, D gene, V gene, CDR3 protein, CDR3 DNA. D genes are given only for firm matches. Only some rows state a clone size, as once, few, many or a class for expanded clones.

j_gene: TRBJ2-2
abundance: NA
d_gene: TRBD2
v_gene: TRBV11-3
CDR3aa: CASTTSGGNTGELFF
CDR3nt: TGTGCCAGCACCACTAGCGGGGGGAACACCGGGGAGCTGTTTTTT

j_gene: TRBJ2-7
abundance: once
d_gene: TRBD1
v_gene: TRBV2
CDR3aa: CASSDWGSQGNYEQYF
CDR3nt: TGTGCCAGCAGTGATTGGGGATCACAGGGGAACTACGAGCAGTACTTC

j_gene: TRBJ2-7
abundance: NA
d_gene: TRBD2
v_gene: TRBV13
CDR3aa: CASSRGAGLAGYEQYF
CDR3nt: TGTGCCAGCAGCCGAGGGGCAGGCCTAGCGGGGTACGAGCAGTACTTC

j_gene: TRBJ2-1
abundance: NA
d_gene: NA
v_gene: TRBV9
CDR3aa: CASSVGSGITYEQFF
CDR3nt: TGTGCCAGCAGCGTAGGGTCGGGAATTACATATGAGCAGTTCTTC

j_gene: TRBJ1-3
abundance: NA
d_gene: NA
v_gene: TRBV30
CDR3aa: CAWSTGLASGNTIYF
CDR3nt: TGTGCCTGGAGTACAGGCTTAGCTTCTGGAAACACCATATATTTT

j_gene: TRBJ2-7
abundance: NA
d_gene: NA
v_gene: TRBV7-8
CDR3aa: CASSPTPGIFYEQYF
CDR3nt: TGTGCCAGCAGCCCAACCCCCGGGATTTTTTACGAGCAGTACTTC

j_gene: TRBJ2-2
abundance: few
d_gene: NA
v_gene: TRBV19
CDR3aa: CASSIDGGTPGELFF
CDR3nt: TGTGCCAGTAGTATAGATGGGGGCACTCCCGGAGAGCTGTTTTTT

j_gene: TRBJ2-7
abundance: NA
d_gene: TRBD2
v_gene: TRBV6-5
CDR3aa: CASSLTSASSYEQYF
CDR3nt: TGTGCCAGCAGTCTTACTAGCGCGAGCTCCTACGAGCAGTACTTC

j_gene: TRBJ2-1
abundance: NA
d_gene: TRBD2
v_gene: TRBV13
CDR3aa: CASSLLLADPRGEQFF
CDR3nt: TGTGCCAGCAGCTTGCTCCTAGCGGACCCCCGGGGTGAGCAGTTCTTC

j_gene: TRBJ1-3
abundance: once
d_gene: NA
v_gene: TRBV5-4
CDR3aa: CASSLQGSGNTIYF
CDR3nt: TGTGCCAGCAGCTTGCAGGGCTCTGGAAACACCATATATTTT

j_gene: TRBJ1-4
abundance: NA
d_gene: NA
v_gene: TRBV4-1
CDR3aa: CASSQPGQGTNEKLFF
CDR3nt: TGCGCCAGCAGCCAACCCGGCCAGGGAACTAATGAAAAACTGTTTTTT

j_gene: TRBJ2-1
abundance: NA
d_gene: NA
v_gene: TRBV27
CDR3aa: CASSPLAGVYNEQFF
CDR3nt: TGTGCCAGCAGTCCTTTGGCAGGGGTCTACAATGAGCAGTTCTTC

j_gene: TRBJ2-1
abundance: NA
d_gene: NA
v_gene: TRBV7-9
CDR3aa: CASSFPGQPNEQFF
CDR3nt: TGTGCCAGCAGCTTTCCGGGACAACCTAATGAGCAGTTCTTC

j_gene: TRBJ2-7
abundance: NA
d_gene: TRBD1
v_gene: TRBV27
CDR3aa: CASSNIGTDPNYEQYF
CDR3nt: TGTGCCAGCAGCAACATCGGGACAGACCCGAACTACGAGCAGTACTTC

j_gene: TRBJ1-1
abundance: once
d_gene: NA
v_gene: TRBV11-2
CDR3aa: CASSPLLNTEAFF
CDR3nt: TGTGCCAGCAGCCCCCTCTTGAACACTGAAGCTTTCTTT

j_gene: TRBJ1-2
abundance: NA
d_gene: TRBD1
v_gene: TRBV6-5
CDR3aa: CASSSQGVGYTF
CDR3nt: TGTGCCAGCAGCTCACAGGGGGTTGGCTACACCTTC

j_gene: TRBJ2-7
abundance: NA
d_gene: TRBD1
v_gene: TRBV9
CDR3aa: CASSVGDRGPYEQYF
CDR3nt: TGTGCCAGCAGCGTAGGGGACAGGGGACCCTACGAGCAGTACTTC

j_gene: TRBJ2-2
abundance: NA
d_gene: NA
v_gene: TRBV7-2
CDR3aa: CASSLNQANTGELFF
CDR3nt: TGTGCCAGCAGCTTAAACCAGGCGAACACCGGGGAGCTGTTTTTT

j_gene: TRBJ1-2
abundance: NA
d_gene: TRBD1
v_gene: TRBV7-9
CDR3aa: CASSRGQGYYGYTF
CDR3nt: TGTGCCAGCAGCCGAGGACAGGGCTACTATGGCTACACCTTC

j_gene: TRBJ1-1
abundance: NA
d_gene: NA
v_gene: TRBV5-8
CDR3aa: CASTNRFWDTEAFF
CDR3nt: TGTGCCAGCACCAACAGGTTTTGGGACACTGAAGCTTTCTTT

j_gene: TRBJ1-2
abundance: few
d_gene: NA
v_gene: TRBV7-2
CDR3aa: CASRPDLPGTAGYTF
CDR3nt: TGTGCCAGCAGACCAGACCTCCCGGGGACTGCGGGCTACACCTTC

j_gene: TRBJ2-2
abundance: NA
d_gene: TRBD1
v_gene: TRBV28
CDR3aa: CASSIGTENTGELFF
CDR3nt: TGTGCCAGCAGTATCGGGACAGAAAACACCGGGGAGCTGTTTTTT

j_gene: TRBJ2-2
abundance: NA
d_gene: NA
v_gene: TRBV9
CDR3aa: CASRGEGAGELFF
CDR3nt: TGTGCCAGCAGAGGAGAGGGGGCCGGGGAGCTGTTTTTT

j_gene: TRBJ1-4
abundance: NA
d_gene: NA
v_gene: TRBV7-9
CDR3aa: CASSARGVEKLFF
CDR3nt: TGTGCCAGCAGCGCCCGGGGGGTGGAAAAACTGTTTTTT

j_gene: TRBJ2-1
abundance: NA
d_gene: NA
v_gene: TRBV27
CDR3aa: CASSRAGNIYNEQFF
CDR3nt: TGTGCCAGCAGTCGGGCAGGGAATATCTACAATGAGCAGTTCTTC

j_gene: TRBJ1-3
abundance: NA
d_gene: NA
v_gene: TRBV5-8
CDR3aa: CASSLGVVTGNTIYF
CDR3nt: TGTGCCAGCAGCTTAGGGGTCGTGACTGGAAACACCATATATTTT

j_gene: TRBJ2-6
abundance: NA
d_gene: NA
v_gene: TRBV19
CDR3aa: CASSILGQRSGANVLTF
CDR3nt: TGTGCCAGTAGTATTTTGGGGCAGCGCTCTGGGGCCAACGTCCTGACTTTC

j_gene: TRBJ2-7
abundance: NA
d_gene: TRBD1
v_gene: TRBV7-6
CDR3aa: CASSITPGQGAREQYF
CDR3nt: TGTGCCAGCAGCATTACTCCGGGACAGGGGGCTAGGGAGCAGTACTTC

j_gene: TRBJ2-3
abundance: NA
d_gene: TRBD2
v_gene: TRBV7-2
CDR3aa: CASSFLAGWLYF
CDR3nt: TGTGCCAGCAGCTTTTTAGCGGGGTGGCTGTATTTT

j_gene: TRBJ2-2
abundance: NA
d_gene: NA
v_gene: TRBV13
CDR3aa: CASREVGRASTGELFF
CDR3nt: TGTGCCAGCAGAGAGGTAGGCAGGGCGAGCACCGGGGAGCTGTTTTTT

j_gene: TRBJ2-3
abundance: NA
d_gene: TRBD2
v_gene: TRBV5-1
CDR3aa: CASRQGLAGGRADTQYF
CDR3nt: TGCGCCAGCCGACAGGGACTAGCGGGGGGCAGGGCAGATACGCAGTATTTT

j_gene: TRBJ1-3
abundance: NA
d_gene: NA
v_gene: TRBV5-1
CDR3aa: CASSLGPGNTIYF
CDR3nt: TGCGCCAGCAGCTTGGGGCCTGGAAACACCATATATTTT

j_gene: TRBJ2-5
abundance: NA
d_gene: NA
v_gene: TRBV9
CDR3aa: CASSVASGTQQETQYF
CDR3nt: TGTGCCAGCAGCGTAGCCTCCGGGACACAGCAAGAGACCCAGTACTTC

j_gene: TRBJ2-2
abundance: NA
d_gene: NA
v_gene: TRBV5-1
CDR3aa: CASSDSGGFAGELFF
CDR3nt: TGCGCCAGCAGCGACTCGGGGGGCTTCGCCGGGGAGCTGTTTTTT

j_gene: TRBJ1-2
abundance: NA
d_gene: NA
v_gene: TRBV18
CDR3aa: CASSPPIFQAEQPVNYGYTF
CDR3nt: TGTGCCAGCTCACCACCGATATTTCAAGCCGAACAGCCGGTGAACTATGGCTACACCTTC

j_gene: TRBJ1-1
abundance: NA
d_gene: NA
v_gene: TRBV5-4
CDR3aa: CASSLGLGYRRLGNTEAFF
CDR3nt: TGTGCCAGCAGCTTGGGGTTAGGGTACAGGCGATTGGGGAACACTGAAGCTTTCTTT

j_gene: TRBJ2-7
abundance: once
d_gene: TRBD1
v_gene: TRBV2
CDR3aa: CASSGQVLYEQYF
CDR3nt: TGTGCCAGCAGCGGACAGGTCCTCTACGAGCAGTACTTC

j_gene: TRBJ2-1
abundance: few
d_gene: NA
v_gene: TRBV7-6
CDR3aa: CASSQGGFKFF
CDR3nt: TGTGCCAGCAGCCAGGGGGGATTCAAGTTCTTC

j_gene: TRBJ2-1
abundance: NA
d_gene: NA
v_gene: TRBV5-1
CDR3aa: CASSFSGLEQFF
CDR3nt: TGCGCCAGCAGCTTTTCAGGTCTGGAGCAGTTCTTC

j_gene: TRBJ2-1
abundance: NA
d_gene: TRBD2
v_gene: TRBV27
CDR3aa: CASSARTSPDNEQFF
CDR3nt: TGTGCCAGCAGTGCCCGGACTAGCCCTGACAATGAGCAGTTCTTC

j_gene: TRBJ2-7
abundance: NA
d_gene: TRBD2
v_gene: TRBV9
CDR3aa: CASSLGTGGTYEQYF
CDR3nt: TGTGCCAGCAGTTTAGGTACGGGGGGGACCTACGAGCAGTACTTC

j_gene: TRBJ2-7
abundance: NA
d_gene: NA
v_gene: TRBV6-5
CDR3aa: CASSYSPYEQYF
CDR3nt: TGTGCCAGCAGTTACTCCCCGTACGAGCAGTACTTC

j_gene: TRBJ1-2
abundance: NA
d_gene: TRBD1
v_gene: TRBV6-5
CDR3aa: CAVTGGGYGYTF
CDR3nt: TGTGCCGTGACAGGGGGCGGGTATGGCTACACCTTC

j_gene: TRBJ1-2
abundance: NA
d_gene: NA
v_gene: TRBV6-1
CDR3aa: CASPRGYNYGYTF
CDR3nt: TGTGCCAGTCCCCGGGGATATAACTATGGCTACACCTTC

j_gene: TRBJ2-7
abundance: NA
d_gene: TRBD2
v_gene: TRBV28
CDR3aa: CASRVAGGLVDEQYF
CDR3nt: TGTGCCAGCAGGGTCGCGGGAGGGCTTGTGGACGAGCAGTACTTC

j_gene: TRBJ2-7
abundance: NA
d_gene: NA
v_gene: TRBV4-2
CDR3aa: CASSSRLAREQYF
CDR3nt: TGTGCCAGCAGCAGCAGACTCGCCCGCGAGCAGTACTTC

j_gene: TRBJ2-1
abundance: NA
d_gene: TRBD2
v_gene: TRBV11-2
CDR3aa: CASSTSGFSYNEQFF
CDR3nt: TGTGCCAGCAGCACTAGCGGGTTTTCCTACAATGAGCAGTTCTTC

j_gene: TRBJ2-3
abundance: NA
d_gene: TRBD2
v_gene: TRBV7-2
CDR3aa: CASDVSQRGGLDTQYF
CDR3nt: TGTGCCAGCGACGTCTCCCAGCGGGGGGGCTTAGATACGCAGTATTTT

j_gene: TRBJ2-3
abundance: NA
d_gene: NA
v_gene: TRBV5-4
CDR3aa: CASSLSGRPTDTQYF
CDR3nt: TGTGCCAGCAGCTTGTCGGGTAGACCCACAGATACGCAGTATTTT

j_gene: TRBJ2-2
abundance: NA
d_gene: NA
v_gene: TRBV5-1
CDR3aa: CASSLGFNTGELFF
CDR3nt: TGCGCCAGCAGCCTGGGTTTTAATACCGGGGAGCTGTTTTTT

j_gene: TRBJ2-7
abundance: NA
d_gene: NA
v_gene: TRBV27
CDR3aa: CASSFRVNYEQYF
CDR3nt: TGTGCCAGCAGTTTCCGGGTTAACTACGAGCAGTACTTC

j_gene: TRBJ1-3
abundance: NA
d_gene: NA
v_gene: TRBV15
CDR3aa: CATSRDRNSGNTIYF
CDR3nt: TGTGCCACCAGCAGGGACAGAAACTCTGGAAACACCATATATTTT

j_gene: TRBJ1-5
abundance: once
d_gene: NA
v_gene: TRBV6-6
CDR3aa: CASSPPGTQNQPQHF
CDR3nt: TGTGCCAGCAGCCCACCCGGGACTCAAAATCAGCCCCAGCATTTT